This paragraph covers one T cell receptor (beta chain) sequence. The sample comes from a study of T cell changes during pregnancy in multiple sclerosis. CDR3 size: 16 residues. Germline values: CDR1 LNHDA, CDR2 SQIVND (reference sequence). V gave up 5 bases and J gave up 9 bases; unmatched junction bases: 9. Here immunoSEQ multiplex PCR was the method, and the copy in TCRdb shows in-frame clones only, minus some. Here the sample spans tens of thousands of clones, about 90% being singletons. The chain recombines TRBV19 with TRBJ2-1; TRBD2 matches 14 bases. Source: CD4+ T cells from peripheral blood mononuclear cells, taken in the first trimester of pregnancy. The clonotype was recovered from a female donor with multiple sclerosis, enrolled in a pregnancy study. DNA for the CDR3: TGTGCCAGTAGTCCCCCGACTAGCGGGAGGGCCGGTGAGCAGTTCTTC. Translation gives CASSPPTSGRAGEQFF.